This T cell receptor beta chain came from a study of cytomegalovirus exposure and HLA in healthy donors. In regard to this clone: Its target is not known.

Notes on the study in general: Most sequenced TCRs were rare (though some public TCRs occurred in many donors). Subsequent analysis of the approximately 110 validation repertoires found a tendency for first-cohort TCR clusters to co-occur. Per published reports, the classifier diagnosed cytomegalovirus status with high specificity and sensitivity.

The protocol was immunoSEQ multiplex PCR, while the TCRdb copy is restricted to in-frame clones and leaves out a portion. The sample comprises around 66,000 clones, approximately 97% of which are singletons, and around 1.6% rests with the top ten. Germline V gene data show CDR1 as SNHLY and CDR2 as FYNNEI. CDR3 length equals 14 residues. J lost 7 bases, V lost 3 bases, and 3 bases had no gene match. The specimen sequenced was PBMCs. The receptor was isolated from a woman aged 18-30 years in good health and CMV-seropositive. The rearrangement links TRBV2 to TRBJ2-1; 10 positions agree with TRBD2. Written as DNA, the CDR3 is TGTGCCAGCAGTGAGGGACTAGCGAGGAATGAGCAGTTCTTC. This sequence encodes CASSEGLARNEQFF.